The entry below describes one T cell receptor (beta chain). Sequencing used immunoSEQ multiplex PCR; TCRdb keeps in-frame clones, though not all of them. The data hold roughly 100,000 clones, with roughly 76% observed a single time. This sample was taken from a study of blood T cell repertoires in COVID-19. Overall study: Whether acute or convalescent, the COVID-19 samples came from the United States, Italy and Spain.

CDR1 is KGHSH, CDR2 LQKENI, per germline. CDR3 length: 15 residues. V was trimmed by 6 bases and J by 4 bases, leaving 16 bases between them. The sample consisted of peripheral blood. This chain connects TRBV18 to TRBJ2-1; D is perhaps TRBD1 (5 bases). The origin of this receptor is a man of 80 years or more with COVID-19, enrolled during active disease. Here the CDR3 DNA reads TGTGCCAGCTCTTCTGCAGGGTCTACTTACAATGAGCAGTTCTTC. It specifies CASSSAGSTYNEQFF.